Each of the 3 T cell receptor beta chains below was sequenced from the same sample in a study of cytotoxic CD8 clonotypes in ibrutinib-treated CLL. Here immunoSEQ multiplex PCR was the method, and the copy in TCRdb shows in-frame clones only, minus some. The table has over 150,000 clones, more than 65% seen once. Source: PBMCs, taken after 12 months of ibrutinib treatment. All receptors derive from a human donor with chronic lymphocytic leukemia.

In its sample, this clone was seen once. The chain employs TRBV7-9 and TRBJ2-7; the D gene is possibly TRBD2 (6 bases). Trimming cost V 5 bases and J 1 base, with 18 bases left between them. The length of the CDR3 is 16 residues. The germline V gene encodes CDR1 SEHNR and CDR2 FQNEAQ (reference sequence). CDR3 residues: CASSPGVGHSSYEQYF. The CDR3 region has the DNA TGTGCCAGCAGCCCGGGGGTGGGTCACTCGTCCTACGAGCAGTACTTC.

The J gene is TRBJ1-3, the V gene TRBV7-3; tentatively, D is TRBD1 (5 bases). The CDR3 spans 17 residues. Germline CDR1 is SGHTA and CDR2 is FQGTGA. Deletions cut 2 bases from V and 0 bases from J, with 14 bases between. The CDR3 DNA is TGTGCCAGCAGCTTAGGGACGTCGGGGGGCTCTGGAAACACCATATATTTT. Protein sequence: CASSLGTSGGSGNTIYF.

The gene calls are TRBV18 and TRBJ1-4, with D perhaps TRBD1 (5 bases). Trimming removed 2 bases from V and 4 bases from J, with 8 bases in between. The CDR3 is made up of 14 amino acids. Germline V gives CDR1 KGHSH, CDR2 LQKENI. CDR3 sequence reads: CASSPLQVNEKLFF. The CDR3 DNA is TGTGCCAGCTCACCATTACAGGTTAATGAAAAACTGTTTTTT.